One sample yielded the 21 T cell receptor beta chains listed below, sequenced in a study of glioma-infiltrating T cells after dendritic cell vaccination. Time point noted: after dendritic cell vaccination, including at tumor progression/relapse. Produced via immunoSEQ multiplex PCR; TCRdb's table is partial and in-frame only. Of roughly 85,000 clones detected, around 84% appear once; the ten largest clones hold 8.5%. The specimen comprised blood, sampled after dendritic cell vaccination. Every receptor here comes from a human donor with glioblastoma.

The chain carries TRBV25-1 and TRBJ1-6, with D tentatively TRBD1 (5 bases). Germline CDR1 and CDR2: MGHDK and SYGVNS. The V end lost 2 bases, the J end lost 3 bases, and 11 bases lay between the germline ends. CDR3 length: 16 amino acids. In DNA, the CDR3 is TGTGCCAGCAGTGAAGGGGGACTCTTCTATAATTCACCCCTCCACTTT. Amino acids: CASSEGGLFYNSPLHF.

The rearrangement links TRBV19 to TRBJ2-7, with 8 positions matching TRBD1. Germline V gives CDR1 LNHDA, CDR2 SQIVND (reference sequence). V lost 1 base to trimming and J lost 2 bases; unmatched junction nucleotides: 1. The CDR3 spans 14 residues. The CDR3 is CASSIGRGPYEQYF. The CDR3 DNA reads as TGTGCCAGTAGTATAGGCAGGGGGCCCTACGAGCAGTACTTC.

The chain joins TRBV19 to TRBJ1-4; no firm D call. Germline V lookup: CDR1 LNHDA, CDR2 SQIVND (reference sequence). This CDR3 comprises 14 residues. With 4 bases removed from V and 7 bases from J, the gap between germline ends came to 13 bases. CDR3 loop: CASSSSENVEKLFF. The CDR3 DNA follows: TGTGCCAGTAGTAGTTCCGAGAATGTTGAAAAACTGTTTTTT.

The chain employs TRBV6-5 and TRBJ1-2, with TRBD1 matching 7 bases. This CDR3 is 14 amino acids long. Germline V lookup: CDR1 MNHEY, CDR2 SVGAGI. Losses at the gene ends were 6 bases for V and 0 bases for J; bases not matched to a gene: 4. The CDR3 sequence: CASSQQGTNYGYTF. The CDR3 nucleotides read TGTGCCAGCAGCCAACAGGGGACTAACTATGGCTACACCTTC.

The genes are TRBV28 and TRBJ2-7; possible D gene TRBD2, 5 bases. Germline V gene data show CDR1 as MDHEN and CDR2 as SYDVKM. The V and J ends lost 6 bases and 7 bases respectively, with 16 bases between them. The CDR3 covers 13 residues. In DNA form, the CDR3 reads TGTGCCAGCAGGGCGGGTGGTGGGGAGGAGCAGTACTTC. Translation gives CASRAGGGEEQYF.

The V gene is TRBV19, the J gene TRBJ1-3; D might be TRBD1 (5 bases). CDR3 length: 16 amino acids. Germline loops: CDR1 LNHDA, CDR2 SQIVND (reference sequence). V was pared by 5 bases and J by 0 bases, with 14 bases between. CDR3 region: CASSRQFALSGNTIYF. The CDR3 nucleotides read TGTGCCAGTAGTCGACAGTTCGCCCTCTCTGGAAACACCATATATTTT.

The gene calls are TRBV7-9 and TRBJ2-7; TRBD2 aligns across 9 bases. The CDR3 covers 17 residues. CDR1 is SEHNR, CDR2 FQNEAQ, per germline (reference sequence). J lost 2 bases, V lost 4 bases, and 12 bases had no gene match. CDR3 residues: CASSSPLGGRATYEQYF. As DNA, the CDR3 is TGTGCCAGCAGCTCCCCCTTGGGCGGGAGGGCAACCTACGAGCAGTACTTC. The full variable domain, completed using reference TRBV7-9 and TRBJ2-7, is DTGVSQNPRHKITKRGQNVTFRCDPISEHNRLYWYRQTLGQGPEFLTYFQNEAQLEKSRLLSDRFSAERPKGSFSTLEIQRTEQGDSAMYLCASSSPLGGRATYEQYFGPGTRLTVT.

The chain has TRBV7-2 and TRBJ1-2; possibly TRBD1 for D (6 bases). CDR1 is SGHTA, CDR2 FQGNSA, per germline. The CDR3 covers 15 residues. V was trimmed by 7 bases and J by 4 bases, leaving 19 bases between them. The CDR3 protein is CASTTQQQGSYGYTF. Written as DNA, the CDR3 is TGTGCCAGCACCACACAACAACAGGGTAGCTATGGCTACACCTTC. The entire variable domain, with the rest obtained from reference TRBV7-2 and TRBJ1-2, is as follows: GAGVSQSPSNKVTEKGKDVELRCDPISGHTALYWYRQSLGQGLEFLIYFQGNSAPDKSGLPSDRFSAERTGGSVSTLTIQRTQQEDSAVYLCASTTQQQGSYGYTFGSGTRLTVV.

The chain combines TRBV7-9 with TRBJ2-5, with TRBD2 identical over 10 bases. V lost 1 base and J lost 2; bases outside the gene matches: 4. The germline V gene encodes CDR1 SEHNR and CDR2 FQNEAQ (reference sequence). The CDR3 loop spans 16 amino acids. The CDR3 loop reads CASSLGGTSEQETQYF. CDR3 nucleotide sequence: TGTGCCAGCAGCTTAGGCGGGACTAGCGAGCAAGAGACCCAGTACTTC.

Here the CDR3 reads CASSSGTSGSWVQYF. CDR3 DNA: TGCGCCAGCAGCTCCGGGACTAGCGGATCGTGGGTGCAGTATTTT. This chain uses TRBV5-1 with TRBJ2-3; 11 nucleotides match TRBD2. This CDR3 spans 15 amino acids. Germline assignment: CDR1 SGHRS and CDR2 YFSETQ. The junction had 11 bases not matched to a gene; V was cut back by 3 bases and J by 11 bases.

The rearrangement joins TRBV11-2 to TRBJ2-7; 10 bases fit TRBD2. Trimming cost V 5 bases and J 2 bases; bases outside gene matches: 3. Per the germline V gene, CDR1 is SGHAT and CDR2 is FQNNGV. The CDR3 covers 14 residues. This CDR3 is CASSPTSGTYEQYF. CDR3 DNA sequence: TGTGCCAGCAGCCCCACTAGCGGGACCTACGAGCAGTACTTC.

This chain connects TRBV19 to TRBJ2-2, with D tentatively TRBD2 (5 bases). Germline V lookup: CDR1 LNHDA, CDR2 SQIVND (reference sequence). V lost 1 base and J 1 base, leaving 7 bases between the germline ends. The CDR3 totals 15 residues. The CDR3 here is CASSIAGMNTGELFF. The CDR3 DNA sequence: TGTGCCAGTAGTATAGCGGGAATGAACACCGGGGAGCTGTTTTTT.

The V and J genes are TRBV6-5 and TRBJ1-1; a weak D match, TRBD1 (6 bases). This CDR3 spans 15 amino acids. Per the germline V gene, CDR1 is MNHEY and CDR2 is SVGAGI. V was pared by 0 bases and J by 0 bases, with 8 bases between. The CDR3 DNA sequence: TGTGCCAGCAGTTACTCCCAGGGGATGAACACTGAAGCTTTCTTT. Protein: CASSYSQGMNTEAFF.

The gene calls are TRBV7-3 and TRBJ2-5; 7 bases are shared with TRBD1. This CDR3 region has 13 residues. Germline V gene sequence: CDR1 SGHTA, CDR2 FQGTGA. J gave up 7 bases and V 5 bases, and 7 bases lay outside the gene matches. This CDR3 is CASSLGQDGTQYF. The CDR3 bases are TGTGCCAGCAGCCTCGGACAGGACGGGACCCAGTACTTC.

The chain links TRBV27 to TRBJ2-7, with 12 nucleotides matching TRBD1. Germline V gives CDR1 MNHEY, CDR2 SMNVEV (reference sequence). This CDR3 has 16 residues. The V segment lost 2 bases and the J segment 2 bases; nucleotides outside the gene matches: 4. The CDR3 DNA sequence: TGTGCCAGCAGTTTACAGGGACAGGGGGCTGCCTACGAGCAGTACTTC. Translating it yields CASSLQGQGAAYEQYF.

Points on this clone: The identical CDR3 is also encoded by other nucleotide sequences in the sample. The V call is TRBV5-4, the J call TRBJ1-2; 8 positions match TRBD1. The CDR3 has 13 residues. J lost 4 bases, V lost 3 bases, and 2 bases had no gene match. Germline V gene lookup returns CDR1 SGHNT and CDR2 YYREEE (reference sequence). For the CDR3, the DNA is TGTGCCAGCAGCTACGACAGGGGCTATGGCTACACCTTC. Protein product: CASSYDRGYGYTF.

J is TRBJ2-1 and V is TRBV9, with D possibly TRBD1 on 6 matching bases. V was trimmed by 0 bases and J by 2 bases, leaving 21 bases between them. Germline V gene data show CDR1 as SGDLS and CDR2 as YYNGEE. The CDR3 consists of 19 residues. CDR3 DNA sequence: TGTGCCAGCAGCGTAGAGGCTACAGGGTTTCACGGACCCTACAATGAGCAGTTCTTC. It is translated as CASSVEATGFHGPYNEQFF.

The rearrangement links TRBV4-1 to TRBJ2-7; a weak D match, TRBD1 (5 bases). Germline V gene sequence: CDR1 MGHRA, CDR2 YSYEKL. Trimming shortened V by 0 bases and J by 0 bases, and 15 bases separated the two germline ends. The length of the CDR3 is 17 residues. Written as DNA, the CDR3 is TGCGCCAGCAGCCAAGATCGGCAGGGTTTAGGCTCCTACGAGCAGTACTTC. It is translated as CASSQDRQGLGSYEQYF.

The V and J genes are TRBV5-1 and TRBJ1-1; 7 bases map to TRBD1. Germline V gene lookup returns CDR1 SGHRS and CDR2 YFSETQ. The CDR3 contains 16 residues. Trimming removed 2 bases from V and 0 bases from J; junction bases left unmatched: 7. The CDR3, as DNA: TGCGCCAGCAGCTTACAGGGGCAAATCATGAACACTGAAGCTTTCTTT. Its protein product is CASSLQGQIMNTEAFF.

The chain is built from TRBV28 and TRBJ2-7; 8 bases are shared with TRBD1. V dropped 4 bases and J dropped 3; count of bases not matched to a gene: 8. The germline V gene has CDR1 MDHEN and CDR2 SYDVKM. The CDR3 runs 15 residues. The DNA of the CDR3 is TGTGCCAGCAGTTCGGGGACAGGTTTTGACTACGAGCAGTACTTC. This codes for CASSSGTGFDYEQYF.

This chain joins TRBV9 and TRBJ2-5; TRBD2 is a possible D gene (5 bases). Deletions cut 1 base from V and 5 bases from J, with 15 bases between. Germline values: CDR1 SGDLS, CDR2 YYNGEE. CDR3 length equals 15 residues. The CDR3: CASSVNSSPMETQYF. DNA of the CDR3: TGTGCCAGCAGCGTAAATTCTAGCCCGATGGAGACCCAGTACTTC.